The entry below describes one TCR beta chain. Its antigen is as yet unknown. Primers included in the PCR were 60 Vbeta and 13 Jbeta primers. The data were produced by immunoSEQ multiplex PCR, yet TCRdb's version contains in-frame clones alone and is incomplete. The profile covers more than 80,000 clones, with roughly four fifths appearing a single time and around 5.8% taken by the ten largest. The data derive from a study of cytomegalovirus exposure and HLA in healthy donors. The CDR3 length is 17 residues. CDR1 is LNHNV and CDR2 is YYDKDF in the germline V gene (reference sequence). With V trimmed by 0 bases and J by 4 bases, 11 bases remained unmatched. Study-level findings and limits: An analysis that was carried out later associated 15,000 to 20,000 TCR beta sequences with HLA alleles at 0.05 false discovery rate.

The rearrangement uses TRBV15 and TRBJ2-5; 7 nucleotides match TRBD1. Material: PBMCs. The origin of this receptor is a woman in her fifties or sixties in good health and CMV-seropositive. As DNA, the CDR3 is TGTGCCACCAGCAGAGATCAGGGGACAGTATATCGAGAGACCCAGTACTTC. As protein: CATSRDQGTVYRETQYF.